This passage covers 8 T cell receptor beta chains from one sample sequenced in a study. Each CDR3 protein is one row after TCRdb ran MiXCR on the RT-PCR reads. The sample yields hundreds of thousands of distinct CDR3 sequences, 14% seen once. The sequencing sample was made of memory CD4+ T cells from blood. The receptors originated from a female donor in good health, serving as a healthy control.

At least ten counts were recorded for this clonotype. The chain has TRBV5-1 and TRBJ1-4, with a possible D match to TRBD1 (5 bases). There are 15 residues in the CDR3. V was trimmed by 5 bases and J by 4 bases, leaving 15 bases between them. Germline V lookup: CDR1 SGHRS, CDR2 YFSETQ. This CDR3 is CASRSEGRHNEKLFF. The DNA for the CDR3 is TGCGCCAGCAGAAGTGAGGGACGGCATAATGAAAAACTGTTTTTT.

In this sample, this clonotype turned up many times. The genes are TRBV4-3 and TRBJ1-1; the match to TRBD1 covers 9 bases. There are 14 residues in the CDR3. V was pared by 4 bases and J by 5 bases, with 5 bases of the junction left unmatched. CDR1 LGHNA and CDR2 YSLEER come from the germline V gene. The CDR3 region is CASSLYRGRTEAFF. The CDR3 coding sequence is TGCGCCAGCAGCCTGTACAGGGGGCGGACTGAAGCTTTCTTT.

This clonotype was detected many times. The chain has TRBV6-5 and TRBJ1-3; D unresolved. Germline V CDR1 and CDR2: MNHEY, SVGAGI. Trimming left V 5 bases short and J 0 bases short, with 8 bases between. CDR3 length: 14 residues. CDR3 sequence: CASSLLSSGNTIYF. Here the CDR3 DNA reads TGTGCCAGCAGTCTCTTAAGCTCTGGAAACACCATATATTTT.

This clonotype occurred a few times. The chain couples TRBV4-1 to TRBJ2-3, with 10 bases lining up with TRBD2. This CDR3 is 20 amino acids long. Trimming removed 0 bases from V and 4 bases from J; junction bases left unmatched: 16. Germline CDR1 and CDR2: MGHRA and YSYEKL. The CDR3 DNA is TGCGCCAGCAGCCAAGAAGGTAGCGCTAGCGGGAGTTGGGGGGCAGATACGCAGTATTTT. Protein: CASSQEGSASGSWGADTQYF.

This clonotype has just a few counts. This chain joins TRBV28 and TRBJ1-2; 8 bases fit TRBD1. This CDR3 region has 12 residues. The junction had 4 bases not matched to a gene; V was cut back by 7 bases and J by 6 bases. Germline CDR1 reads MDHEN; CDR2 reads SYDVKM. The CDR3 DNA is TGTGCCAGCACCCGGACAGGGAATGGCTACACCTTC. Translating it yields CASTRTGNGYTF.

CDR3 residues: CASSHERTGSYEQYF. The DNA for the CDR3 is TGTGCCAGCAGTCATGAACGGACAGGGTCCTACGAGCAGTACTTC. The chain uses TRBV11-2 and TRBJ2-7; 8 nucleotides agree with TRBD1. The V segment lost 6 bases and the J segment 1 base; nucleotides outside the gene matches: 8. The germline CDR1 and CDR2 sequences are SGHAT and FQNNGV. The CDR3 is 15 amino acids. The full variable domain, rest sourced from reference TRBV11-2 and TRBJ2-7, is EAGVAQSPRYKIIEKRQSVAFWCNPISGHATLYWYQQILGQGPKLLIQFQNNGVVDDSQLPKDRFSAERLKGVDSTLKIQPAKLEDSAVYLCASSHERTGSYEQYFGPGTRLTVT.

This clonotype was seen repeatedly, ten times or more. The chain recombines TRBV10-3 with TRBJ2-1; the match to TRBD2 covers 10 bases. Germline trimming cut 4 bases from V and 7 bases from J; bases unmatched to any gene: 10. Germline loops: CDR1 ENHRY, CDR2 SYGVKD. This CDR3 has 16 residues. The CDR3 reads CAISVPRAGGPNEQFF. The CDR3, as DNA: TGTGCCATCAGTGTCCCTCGAGCGGGGGGGCCTAATGAGCAGTTCTTC.

This clonotype was recorded at least ten times. The chain has TRBV10-3 and TRBJ2-1, with D possibly TRBD2 on 5 matching bases. Germline CDR1 reads ENHRY; CDR2 reads SYGVKD. V was cut by 0 bases and J by 3 bases, with 12 bases left in between. This CDR3 comprises 16 residues. The CDR3 spells CAISESASGVYNEQFF. The CDR3 DNA reads as TGTGCCATCAGTGAGTCGGCCTCCGGGGTCTACAATGAGCAGTTCTTC.